This TCR beta chain was profiled in a study of T cells after yellow fever vaccination. Overall study results and limits: Relatively few clonotypes were ones that appeared in both CD4 and CD8 compartments. Abundant bulk-derived clonotypes could contaminate FACS-sorted repertoires. Peak timing came faster in the weaker secondary response, day 5 versus 15.

In regard to this clonotype: Its matching antigen is unknown.

For TCR, cDNA came from 5'RACE template switching, which added a universal primer site and UMIs. MiXCR, run by TCRdb on the 5' RACE reads, gives a single entry per CDR3 protein. The sample records approximately 330,000 distinct CDR3 sequences, roughly an eighth being singletons. V lost 6 bases and J 7 bases, leaving 13 bases between the germline ends. Germline-derived CDR1 and CDR2 are GTSNPN and SVGIG (reference sequence). The CDR3 totals 13 residues. Sequenced material: CD4+ T cells sorted from PBMCs, taken 15 days after the yellow fever booster vaccination. V is TRBV30 and J is TRBJ1-6; D might be TRBD1 (5 bases). The sequence was collected from a young man who received the YFV17D yellow fever vaccine. The CDR3 DNA sequence: TGTGCCTGCTGCCCCGGGGGGAATTCACCCCTCCACTTT. It specifies CACCPGGNSPLHF. Looking up the rest from reference TRBV30 and TRBJ1-6 gives the full variable domain: SQTIHQWPATLVQPVGSPLSLECTVEGTSNPNLYWYRQAAGRGLQLLFYSVGIGQISSEVPQNLSASRPQDRQFILSSKKLLLSDSGFYLCACCPGGNSPLHFGNGTRLTVT.